This is a list of T cell receptor beta chains from one sample in a study of response to subunit inactivated influenza vaccine. MiXCR was run by TCRdb on the RT-PCR reads, yielding one entry per CDR3 protein. The sample records 500,000 to 600,000 distinct CDR3 sequences, 6.5% to 8% being singletons. The input for sequencing was PBMCs from blood, taken less than 25 months after vaccination. These receptors were collected from a man between 50 and 70 years old who received an inactivated influenza vaccine. CDR3s include the opening cysteine and the closing phenylalanine or tryptophan. The order of the fields is D gene, V gene, clone size, J gene, CDR3 DNA, CDR3 protein. A D gene is named only where the DNA matches it firmly. Clone size is given for some rows only: seen once, a few or many times, or a class if the clone is expanded.

d_call: TRBD2
v_call: TRBV4-3
clone_size: many
j_call: TRBJ2-7
cdr3_nt: TGCGCCAGCAGCCAACAATACGGGGGGGCCTACGAGCAGTACTTC
cdr3_aa: CASSQQYGGAYEQYF

d_call: NA
v_call: TRBV7-9
clone_size: many
j_call: TRBJ1-2
cdr3_nt: TGTGCCAGCAGCCCTCTCGGACACTATGGCTACACCTTC
cdr3_aa: CASSPLGHYGYTF

d_call: TRBD2
v_call: TRBV20-1
clone_size: few
j_call: TRBJ2-3
cdr3_nt: TGCAGTGCAGCCCTAGCGGGGACCACAGATACGCAGTATTTT
cdr3_aa: CSAALAGTTDTQYF

d_call: NA
v_call: TRBV11-2
clone_size: NA
j_call: TRBJ2-1
cdr3_nt: TGTGCCAGCAGGACAATTAGCGGACCGTACAATGAGCAGTTCTTC
cdr3_aa: CASRTISGPYNEQFF

d_call: NA
v_call: TRBV5-1
clone_size: NA
j_call: TRBJ2-1
cdr3_nt: TGCGCCAGCAGCTTGGTGACGGGGGGCGGCAATGAGCAGTTCTTC
cdr3_aa: CASSLVTGGGNEQFF

d_call: NA
v_call: TRBV11-2
clone_size: NA
j_call: TRBJ2-7
cdr3_nt: TGTGCCAGCAGCTCTCAGGGGAGCGCCTACGAGCAGTACTTC
cdr3_aa: CASSSQGSAYEQYF

d_call: TRBD1
v_call: TRBV20-1
clone_size: NA
j_call: TRBJ1-4
cdr3_nt: TGCAGTGCTAACATCGACAGGGTTGGTGAAAAACTGTTTTTT
cdr3_aa: CSANIDRVGEKLFF

d_call: TRBD1
v_call: TRBV19
clone_size: NA
j_call: TRBJ2-3
cdr3_nt: TGTGCCAGTAGCAGGGGGTTTATAGATACGCAGTATTTT
cdr3_aa: CASSRGFIDTQYF

d_call: NA
v_call: TRBV7-6
clone_size: many
j_call: TRBJ2-3
cdr3_nt: TGTGCCAGCAGCTTCTCTTCCGGTGCTAGCACAGATACGCAGTATTTT
cdr3_aa: CASSFSSGASTDTQYF

d_call: TRBD1
v_call: TRBV20-1
clone_size: few
j_call: TRBJ2-1
cdr3_nt: TGCAGTGCTAATACCGGGACAGTCTCCTACAATGAGCAGTTCTTC
cdr3_aa: CSANTGTVSYNEQFF

d_call: TRBD2
v_call: TRBV20-1
clone_size: few
j_call: TRBJ2-3
cdr3_nt: TGCAGTGCCGAAGATCCTAGCGGGGGGGATGGGGATACGCAGTATTTT
cdr3_aa: CSAEDPSGGDGDTQYF

d_call: NA
v_call: TRBV20-1
clone_size: few
j_call: TRBJ1-1
cdr3_nt: TGCAGTGCTAGACCGACAGGACTAAACACTGAAGCTTTCTTT
cdr3_aa: CSARPTGLNTEAFF

d_call: TRBD2
v_call: TRBV29-1
clone_size: NA
j_call: TRBJ2-3
cdr3_nt: TGCAGCGTTGCAGGACTAGCGGGGTCAGATACGCAGTATTTT
cdr3_aa: CSVAGLAGSDTQYF

d_call: NA
v_call: TRBV7-3
clone_size: few
j_call: TRBJ2-3
cdr3_nt: TGTGCCAGCAGCTTTGCAAGACGTCCAGATACGCAGTATTTT
cdr3_aa: CASSFARRPDTQYF

d_call: NA
v_call: TRBV29-1
clone_size: many
j_call: TRBJ2-1
cdr3_nt: TGCAGCGTTGATTTTGGGAACTACAATGAGCAGTTCTTC
cdr3_aa: CSVDFGNYNEQFF

d_call: NA
v_call: TRBV20-1
clone_size: many
j_call: TRBJ2-1
cdr3_nt: TGCAGTCTCACCCGGGGGGCTAGAAGCAATGAGCAGTTCTTC
cdr3_aa: CSLTRGARSNEQFF

d_call: NA
v_call: TRBV6-1
clone_size: NA
j_call: TRBJ2-3
cdr3_nt: TGTGCCAGTAGTCTAGCGACTGGTACGCAGTATTTT
cdr3_aa: CASSLATGTQYF

d_call: TRBD1
v_call: TRBV12-3/TRBV12-4
clone_size: NA
j_call: TRBJ1-1
cdr3_nt: TGTGCCAGCAGTTTCGGACAGGGGGGTAGGGAACGGCACACTGAAGCTTTCTTT
cdr3_aa: CASSFGQGGRERHTEAFF

d_call: NA
v_call: TRBV12-3/TRBV12-4
clone_size: NA
j_call: TRBJ1-6
cdr3_nt: TGTGCCGGCAGTCAAGGATTTCATAATTCACCCCTCCACTTT
cdr3_aa: CAGSQGFHNSPLHF

d_call: TRBD2
v_call: TRBV12-3/TRBV12-4
clone_size: NA
j_call: TRBJ2-1
cdr3_nt: TGTGCCAGCGGTTTTCTAGCGGGAAGACCCGAGGGGCAGTTCTTC
cdr3_aa: CASGFLAGRPEGQFF

d_call: NA
v_call: TRBV10-3
clone_size: NA
j_call: TRBJ2-3
cdr3_nt: TGTGCCATCAGTGAGGGCGGTGCAGATACGCAGTATTTT
cdr3_aa: CAISEGGADTQYF

d_call: NA
v_call: TRBV20-1
clone_size: few
j_call: TRBJ2-3
cdr3_nt: TGCAGTGCTAATAACCGTGGGGGGGCCAGCACAGATACGCAGTATTTT
cdr3_aa: CSANNRGGASTDTQYF

d_call: TRBD1
v_call: TRBV7-2
clone_size: few
j_call: TRBJ1-1
cdr3_nt: TGTGCCAGCAGCTTAGCCCCAGGGGGCATCATGAACACTGAAGCTTTCTTT
cdr3_aa: CASSLAPGGIMNTEAFF

d_call: NA
v_call: TRBV6-5
clone_size: NA
j_call: TRBJ1-5
cdr3_nt: TGTGCCAGCAGTTCTCACGGCAATCAGCCCCAGCATTTT
cdr3_aa: CASSSHGNQPQHF

d_call: TRBD2
v_call: TRBV6-5
clone_size: few
j_call: TRBJ2-3
cdr3_nt: TGTGCCAGCAGTTACTTACCTTCTAGCGGGGGGATCACAGATACGCAGTATTTT
cdr3_aa: CASSYLPSSGGITDTQYF

d_call: TRBD2
v_call: TRBV20-1
clone_size: few
j_call: TRBJ2-7
cdr3_nt: TGCAGTGCTAGTAGCGGGGTCTCCTACGAGCAGTACTTC
cdr3_aa: CSASSGVSYEQYF

d_call: TRBD1
v_call: TRBV20-1
clone_size: NA
j_call: TRBJ2-3
cdr3_nt: TGCAGTGCTTTGACAGGGTGGACAGATACGCAGTATTTT
cdr3_aa: CSALTGWTDTQYF

d_call: NA
v_call: TRBV12-3/TRBV12-4
clone_size: many
j_call: TRBJ1-5
cdr3_nt: TGTGCCAGCAGTCTCGGGACAACCGTTTCCCAGCATTTT
cdr3_aa: CASSLGTTVSQHF

d_call: NA
v_call: TRBV5-1
clone_size: NA
j_call: TRBJ2-3
cdr3_nt: TGCGCCAGCAGCTTGGCAACAACAACGAGTACAGATACGCAGTATTTT
cdr3_aa: CASSLATTTSTDTQYF

d_call: TRBD2
v_call: TRBV20-1
clone_size: few
j_call: TRBJ2-1
cdr3_nt: TGCAGTGCTAGATCTAGCGGGGCTTACAATGAGCAGTTCTTC
cdr3_aa: CSARSSGAYNEQFF

d_call: NA
v_call: TRBV6-5
clone_size: many
j_call: TRBJ2-2
cdr3_nt: TGTGCCAGCAGTTACGATTCTTTCGGGACCGGGGAGCTGTTTTTT
cdr3_aa: CASSYDSFGTGELFF

d_call: TRBD1
v_call: TRBV19
clone_size: NA
j_call: TRBJ1-6
cdr3_nt: TGTGCCAGTAGTATATTCGTTGGGCAGGGGGTGACCTCACCCCTCCACTTT
cdr3_aa: CASSIFVGQGVTSPLHF

d_call: TRBD1
v_call: TRBV5-1
clone_size: few
j_call: TRBJ2-7
cdr3_nt: TGCGCCAGCAGCCCGGGACAGCGAGCCTACGAGCAGTACTTC
cdr3_aa: CASSPGQRAYEQYF

d_call: NA
v_call: TRBV6-1
clone_size: few
j_call: TRBJ2-1
cdr3_nt: TGTGCCAGCACCGGGACTTCCTACAATGAGCAGTTCTTC
cdr3_aa: CASTGTSYNEQFF

d_call: TRBD1
v_call: TRBV9
clone_size: NA
j_call: TRBJ2-7
cdr3_nt: TGTGCCAGCAGCGCGAAAGGGACAGTTCACTGCGAGCAGTACTTC
cdr3_aa: CASSAKGTVHCEQYF

d_call: NA
v_call: TRBV5-1
clone_size: many
j_call: TRBJ1-6
cdr3_nt: TGCGCCAGCAGCTTCAGGGGTGTCTATAATTCACCCCTCCACTTT
cdr3_aa: CASSFRGVYNSPLHF

d_call: NA
v_call: TRBV24-1
clone_size: few
j_call: TRBJ2-1
cdr3_nt: TGTGCCACCAGTGATTTCCGGCAGAGCTCCTACAATGAGCAGTTCTTC
cdr3_aa: CATSDFRQSSYNEQFF

d_call: NA
v_call: TRBV7-8
clone_size: few
j_call: TRBJ1-6
cdr3_nt: TGTGCCAGCAGCTTCAGGGGAGGACGTTACTCACCCCTCCACTTT
cdr3_aa: CASSFRGGRYSPLHF

d_call: NA
v_call: TRBV20-1
clone_size: NA
j_call: TRBJ2-7
cdr3_nt: TGCAGTGCTAGCGCGGTGGGGGGGGCTTCCTACGAGCAGTACTTC
cdr3_aa: CSASAVGGASYEQYF

d_call: TRBD1
v_call: TRBV5-5
clone_size: NA
j_call: TRBJ2-3
cdr3_nt: TGTGCCAGCAGCCTCGCAGCCGGGACAGGGGGCACAGATACGCAGTATTTT
cdr3_aa: CASSLAAGTGGTDTQYF

d_call: NA
v_call: TRBV29-1
clone_size: few
j_call: TRBJ2-5
cdr3_nt: TGCAGCGTTTCCAGCCAAGAGACCCAGTACTTC
cdr3_aa: CSVSSQETQYF

d_call: TRBD1
v_call: TRBV12-3/TRBV12-4
clone_size: many
j_call: TRBJ1-6
cdr3_nt: TGTGCCAGCAGGGAAAACAGGGGGAATTCACCCCTCCACTTT
cdr3_aa: CASRENRGNSPLHF

d_call: NA
v_call: TRBV5-5
clone_size: few
j_call: TRBJ2-5
cdr3_nt: TGTGCCAGCAGCTTCTCGCCCCAAGAGACCCAGTACTTC
cdr3_aa: CASSFSPQETQYF

d_call: NA
v_call: TRBV12-3/TRBV12-4
clone_size: NA
j_call: TRBJ2-1
cdr3_nt: TGTGCCAGCAGTTTTGGGGGTGCAGAGCAGTTCTTC
cdr3_aa: CASSFGGAEQFF

d_call: TRBD1
v_call: TRBV28
clone_size: many
j_call: TRBJ2-7
cdr3_nt: TGTGCCAGCAGTCCTCCCGGGACAGGGGTGCACGAGCAGTACTTC
cdr3_aa: CASSPPGTGVHEQYF

d_call: TRBD1
v_call: TRBV10-2
clone_size: NA
j_call: TRBJ2-5
cdr3_nt: TGCGCCAGCAGTGAGAGGGACAGGGACCATGTCTCCCAGTACTTC
cdr3_aa: CASSERDRDHVSQYF

d_call: TRBD2
v_call: TRBV28
clone_size: NA
j_call: TRBJ2-1
cdr3_nt: TGTGCCAGCAGGTCGGGACTAGGCGGGGGGTCCTACAATGAGCAGTTCTTC
cdr3_aa: CASRSGLGGGSYNEQFF

d_call: TRBD1
v_call: TRBV6-5
clone_size: few
j_call: TRBJ1-2
cdr3_nt: TGTGCCAGCAGTTACTCGAAAGGACAGGGGGCCGAGGGCTATGGCTACACCTTC
cdr3_aa: CASSYSKGQGAEGYGYTF

d_call: TRBD2
v_call: TRBV5-1
clone_size: few
j_call: TRBJ2-7
cdr3_nt: TGCGCCAGCAGCTCCGCTACTCTAGCGGGAGTGTCTGGGGGGCAGTACTTC
cdr3_aa: CASSSATLAGVSGGQYF

d_call: NA
v_call: TRBV12-3/TRBV12-4
clone_size: few
j_call: TRBJ2-3
cdr3_nt: TGTGCCAGCAGTTTTGTGTCGGCGGATACGCAGTATTTT
cdr3_aa: CASSFVSADTQYF

d_call: NA
v_call: TRBV14
clone_size: NA
j_call: TRBJ1-4
cdr3_nt: TGTGCCAGCAGCCGGGCCTTAAATGAAAAACTGTTTTTT
cdr3_aa: CASSRALNEKLFF

d_call: NA
v_call: TRBV19
clone_size: NA
j_call: TRBJ1-1
cdr3_nt: TGTGCCACCCACTGGGGGGAAGAGGGGGGCACTGAAGCTTTCTTT
cdr3_aa: CATHWGEEGGTEAFF

d_call: NA
v_call: TRBV11-2
clone_size: many
j_call: TRBJ2-7
cdr3_nt: TGTGCCAGCAGCTTAGCGGGGGCTGTTTACGAGCAGTACTTC
cdr3_aa: CASSLAGAVYEQYF

d_call: NA
v_call: TRBV5-1
clone_size: many
j_call: TRBJ2-1
cdr3_nt: TGCGCCAGCGGGGACCCAGGGGTAAATGAGCAGTTCTTC
cdr3_aa: CASGDPGVNEQFF

d_call: NA
v_call: TRBV20-1
clone_size: NA
j_call: TRBJ2-5
cdr3_nt: TGCAGTGCATTCAGCGGGCAAGAGACCCAGTACTTC
cdr3_aa: CSAFSGQETQYF